The 16 T cell receptor beta chains below were found in one sample sequenced in a study of T cells in Graves' hyperthyroidism and ophthalmopathy. Amplification yielded TCR beta CDR3 regions, with RNA transcripts as the source. First-round RT-PCR of the TCR CDR3 relied on the HTBI primer set. TCRdb reprocessed the multiplex PCR reads via MiXCR and lists one record per CDR3 protein. The table includes around 520,000 distinct CDR3 sequences, roughly an eighth detected once. The sample comprised blood. These TCRs come from a woman younger than 30 with Graves' hyperthyroidism.

This clonotype was seen repeatedly, ten times or more. CDR3 sequence (DNA): TGCAGTGCTACATACAGGGGGCAGAACTATGGCTACACCTTC. Its protein product is CSATYRGQNYGYTF. This chain connects TRBV20-1 to TRBJ1-2; 9 bases align to TRBD1. Germline values: CDR1 DFQATT, CDR2 SNEGSKA (reference sequence). The J segment lost 2 bases and the V segment lost 4 bases, leaving 5 bases of the junction unmatched. There are 14 residues in the CDR3.

This clonotype occurred many times. The rearrangement joins TRBV11-3 to TRBJ2-7, with TRBD1 matching over 9 bases. The CDR3 covers 15 residues. J gave up 3 bases and V 4 bases, and 7 bases lay outside the gene matches. Germline loops: CDR1 SGHNT, CDR2 YENEEA. As DNA, the CDR3 is TGTGCCAGCAGCTCGAGGGACAGGGATAACTACGAGCAGTACTTC. This codes for CASSSRDRDNYEQYF.

This clonotype occurred many times. The chain is built from TRBV5-1 and TRBJ2-1; 8 nucleotides line up with TRBD2. CDR3 length equals 16 residues. The junction had 7 bases not matched to a gene; V was cut back by 0 bases and J by 5 bases. Per the germline V gene, CDR1 is SGHRS and CDR2 is YFSETQ. Here the CDR3 reads CASSLAPGLADNEQFF. In nucleotides, the CDR3 is TGCGCCAGCAGCTTGGCCCCTGGACTAGCTGACAATGAGCAGTTCTTC.

The sample holds a few counts of this clonotype. This sequence joins TRBV7-2 and TRBJ2-2; 11 bases line up with TRBD2. From germline, CDR1 is SGHTA and CDR2 FQGNSA. Germline trimming cut 0 bases from V and 5 bases from J; bases unmatched to any gene: 2. CDR3 length: 16 amino acids. This CDR3 is CASSLAASGGTGELFF. The DNA of the CDR3 is TGTGCCAGCAGCTTAGCGGCTAGCGGGGGGACCGGGGAGCTGTTTTTT.

A few counts support this clonotype. The CDR3 bases are TGCGCCAGCAGCCCCTCCCCCGTCCAGTGGAGCACTGAAGCTTTCTTT. Its translation: CASSPSPVQWSTEAFF. The chain is built from TRBV4-1 and TRBJ1-1; D gene unclear. In germline, CDR1 is MGHRA, CDR2 YSYEKL. The CDR3 covers 16 residues. Trimming removed 4 bases from V and 4 bases from J, with 19 bases in between.

The rearrangement links TRBV14 to TRBJ2-2, with D possibly being TRBD2 (6 bases). Per the germline V gene, CDR1 is SGHDN and CDR2 is FVKESK. Trimming stripped 5 bases from V and 6 bases from J, with 16 bases between. CDR3 size: 15 residues. CDR3 region: CASSSLVSGAGELFF. CDR3 DNA: TGTGCCAGCAGCTCACTGGTTTCGGGAGCCGGGGAGCTGTTTTTT.

This clonotype came up once. This chain joins TRBV19 and TRBJ2-1; D call uncertain. Germline V gene lookup returns CDR1 LNHDA and CDR2 SQIVND (reference sequence). The germline V and J ends were trimmed by 8 bases and 9 bases, with 11 bases remaining between them. The CDR3 totals 11 residues. DNA for the CDR3: TGTGCCAGTGGTGCCAGAAGTGAGCAGTTCTTC. Its translation: CASGARSEQFF.

This clonotype was seen at least ten times. V gene TRBV12-3 or TRBV12-4 combines with J gene TRBJ1-2, with D tentatively TRBD1 (6 bases). Trimming took off 3 bases at V and 6 bases at J, with 8 bases between the two ends. The CDR3 is made up of 12 amino acids. CDR3 protein: CASSLQGHGYTF. The CDR3 nucleotides are TGTGCCAGCAGTTTGCAGGGGCATGGCTACACCTTC.

The rearrangement joins TRBV2 to TRBJ2-3, with 7 bases that match TRBD1. The J call may not be correct, given that the DNA end is closer to TRBJ1-5. CDR1 SNHLY and CDR2 FYNNEI come from the germline V gene. The length of the CDR3 is 13 residues. CDR3 sequence (DNA): TGTGCCAGCAAGGTGGGGGGGACAGATACGCAGCATTTT. Translation gives CASKVGGTDTQHF.

This clonotype showed up just a few times. The chain employs TRBV27 and TRBJ1-1; tentatively, D is TRBD1 (6 bases). The CDR3 length is 17 residues. Germline V gives CDR1 MNHEY, CDR2 SMNVEV (reference sequence). The ends were cut back, 8 bases at V and 1 base at J, with 23 bases in the middle. The CDR3 sequence is CASGMIGGASENTEAFF. In DNA, the CDR3 is TGTGCCAGCGGGATGATTGGGGGGGCCTCTGAGAACACTGAAGCTTTCTTT.

This clonotype was observed many times. The J gene is TRBJ2-4, the V gene TRBV6-1; perhaps TRBD1 as D (6 bases). The V end lost 7 bases, the J end lost 7 bases, and 14 bases lay between the germline ends. The CDR3 runs to 13 residues. Germline-derived CDR1 and CDR2 are MNHNS and SASEGT. The CDR3 reads CASTNRDSNIQYF. CDR3 bases: TGTGCCAGCACCAACAGGGATTCGAACATTCAGTACTTC.

This clonotype was counted many times. V gene TRBV11-1 combines with J gene TRBJ2-5; 10 nucleotides match TRBD2. The CDR3 length is 17 residues. Germline V gene data show CDR1 as SGHAT and CDR2 as FQDESV (reference sequence). J was trimmed by 2 bases and V by 3 bases; bases with no gene match: 9. CDR3 loop: CASSLGLALFSQETQYF. CDR3 DNA: TGTGCCAGCAGCTTGGGACTAGCGCTTTTTTCTCAAGAGACCCAGTACTTC.

This clonotype was detected ten times or more. This rearrangement joins TRBV12-5 to TRBJ1-3; perhaps TRBD1 as D (5 bases). CDR3 length: 17 amino acids. Germline lookup yields CDR1 LGHNT and CDR2 FRNRAP. Deletions cut 1 base from V and 0 bases from J, with 13 bases between. CDR3 sequence: CASGLARGASSGNTIYF. CDR3 in DNA: TGTGCTAGTGGTTTGGCCCGAGGGGCGTCCTCTGGAAACACCATATATTTT.

The chain combines TRBV2 with TRBJ1-1; 11 bases line up with TRBD1. This CDR3 region has 16 residues. Germline V gene data show CDR1 as SNHLY and CDR2 as FYNNEI. The trim removed 3 bases at V and 4 bases at J, leaving 7 bases unmatched. CDR3 loop: CASSEGTGGLSTEAFF. The CDR3 coding sequence is TGTGCCAGCAGTGAGGGGACAGGGGGATTGAGCACTGAAGCTTTCTTT.

Ten or more counts support this clonotype. The chain combines TRBV2 with TRBJ1-1; D is uncertain. This CDR3 is 13 amino acids long. Trimming took off 8 bases at V and 1 base at J, with 11 bases between the two ends. The germline CDR1 and CDR2 sequences are SNHLY and FYNNEI. The CDR3 sequence is CASDTAPNTEAFF. For the CDR3, the DNA is TGTGCCAGCGACACAGCCCCGAACACTGAAGCTTTCTTT.

V and J are TRBV4-2 and TRBJ1-1, with 7 nucleotides matching TRBD1. Unmatched junction bases numbered 8, after V lost 1 base and J lost 6 bases. Germline values: CDR1 LGHNA, CDR2 YNFKEQ. The CDR3 totals 15 residues. CDR3 coding DNA: TGTGCCAGCAGCCAAGCCCAACAGGGGATCCCTGAAGCTTTCTTT. Translated, it gives CASSQAQQGIPEAFF.